The 6 T cell receptor beta chains presented below share a single source sample, sequenced in a study of radiation and T cells in renal cell carcinoma. Method: immunoSEQ multiplex PCR; TCRdb's copy keeps in-frame clones and lacks some. Among fewer than 30,000 clones listed, over 70% were seen once. The time point: blood 2 weeks post-SBRT. As to treatment: 15 Gy SBRT to primary tumor, nephrectomy 4 weeks later. The starting material was blood, obtained from a patient whose treatment included radiotherapy and nephrectomy. Receptor source: a man in his sixties with renal cell carcinoma.

The J gene is TRBJ2-1, the V gene TRBV2; 7 bases agree with TRBD1. CDR1 and CDR2 from the germline V gene are SNHLY and FYNNEI. The length of the CDR3 is 11 residues. J was trimmed by 10 bases and V by 4 bases; bases with no gene match: 1. This CDR3 is CASSGGQEQFF. The DNA of the CDR3 is TGTGCCAGCAGTGGGGGACAGGAGCAGTTCTTC.

The chain links TRBV28 to TRBJ2-1, with no clear D. The CDR3 is made up of 14 amino acids. Germline V lookup: CDR1 MDHEN, CDR2 SYDVKM. V was pared by 3 bases and J by 0 bases, with 6 bases between. This chain's CDR3 is CASSFSLSYNEQFF. CDR3 sequence (DNA): TGTGCCAGCAGTTTCAGCCTCTCCTACAATGAGCAGTTCTTC.

In its sample, this clone was seen a few times. V is TRBV7-3 and J is TRBJ1-1; D is uncertain. CDR3 length: 13 amino acids. CDR1 and CDR2 (germline): SGHTA, FQGTGA. The V end was cut by 0 bases, the J end by 4 bases, with 6 bases between. CDR3 sequence: CASSLTGLTEAFF. CDR3 DNA: TGTGCCAGCAGCTTAACAGGGCTCACTGAAGCTTTCTTT.

The chain is built from TRBV11-2 and TRBJ2-4; D gene unclear. The CDR3 sequence is 14 residues long. Germline V CDR1 and CDR2: SGHAT, FQNNGV. The germline V and J ends were trimmed by 5 bases and 4 bases, with 12 bases remaining between them. CDR3 coding DNA: TGTGCCAGCAGCGATAGCACCCCAAAAAACATTCAGTACTTC. Protein: CASSDSTPKNIQYF.

A remark on this clone: Germline is not matched at one junction end, which may reflect a read error. The chain joins TRBV7-9 to TRBJ2-1, with no clear D. The CDR3 extends over 14 amino acids. The germline CDR1 and CDR2 sequences are SEHNR and FQNEAQ (reference sequence). The DNA of the CDR3 is TGTGCCAGCAGCTTATTTCTGCACTACGATGAGCAGTTCTTC. Protein: CASSLFLHYDEQFF.

The chain is built from TRBV6-1 and TRBJ1-2; D is ambiguous. CDR1 and CDR2 from the germline V gene are MNHNS and SASEGT. V was shortened by 10 bases and J by 4 bases, with 16 bases between the two germline ends. The CDR3 extends over 13 amino acids. The CDR3 nucleotides read TGTGCCATCCCCCACAAGCTAGGCTATGGCTACACCTTC. As protein: CAIPHKLGYGYTF.